This T cell receptor (beta chain) was retrieved from a study of blood T cell repertoires in COVID-19. The study assigned cohorts using participant-reported clinical history. Germline loops: CDR1 SGHRS, CDR2 YFSETQ. This CDR3 is 16 amino acids long. V dropped 4 bases and J dropped 3; count of bases not matched to a gene: 4. Profiled with immunoSEQ multiplex PCR; TCRdb holds only in-frame clones, not every one. The repertoire holds some 100,000 clones, approximately 86% seen once, with 2% to 3% in the top ten. The sample comprised PBMCs or T cells enriched from blood (not recorded which). This clonotype was obtained from a woman aged 45-65 years who had recovered from COVID-19. The V gene is TRBV5-1, the J gene TRBJ2-3, with 14 nucleotides matching TRBD2. The DNA for the CDR3 is TGCGCCAGCAGCCCGACTAGCGGGGGGGGTACAGATACGCAGTATTTT. Its protein is CASSPTSGGGTDTQYF.